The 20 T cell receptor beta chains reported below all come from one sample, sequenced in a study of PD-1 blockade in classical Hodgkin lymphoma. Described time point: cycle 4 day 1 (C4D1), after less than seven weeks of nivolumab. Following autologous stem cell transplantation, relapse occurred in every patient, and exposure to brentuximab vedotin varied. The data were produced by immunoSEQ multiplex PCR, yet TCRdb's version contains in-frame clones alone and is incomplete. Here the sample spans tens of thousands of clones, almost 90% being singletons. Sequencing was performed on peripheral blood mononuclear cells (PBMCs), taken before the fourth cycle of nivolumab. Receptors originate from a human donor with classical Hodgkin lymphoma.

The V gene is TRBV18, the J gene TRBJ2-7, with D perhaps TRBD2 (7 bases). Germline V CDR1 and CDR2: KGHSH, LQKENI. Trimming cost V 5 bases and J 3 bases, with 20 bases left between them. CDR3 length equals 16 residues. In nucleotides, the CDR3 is TGTGCCAGCTCAGATACAGGGAGGGCCTACCTCTACGAGCAGTACTTC. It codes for CASSDTGRAYLYEQYF.

The DNA of the CDR3 is TGCGCCAGCAGTGATAATAGCGGGAGAACCGGGGAGCTGTTTTTT. Protein: CASSDNSGRTGELFF. This chain links TRBV10-1 with TRBJ2-2; 9 bases are a match to TRBD2. Germline lookup yields CDR1 WNHNN and CDR2 SYGVQD (reference sequence). This CDR3 region has 15 residues. V shed 3 bases and J 5 bases; nucleotides not matched to a gene: 4.

The CDR3 loop reads CASSAQGGQGLGELFF. As DNA, the CDR3 is TGTGCCAGCAGCGCCCAGGGGGGACAGGGCCTCGGGGAGCTGTTTTTT. This chain links TRBV9 with TRBJ2-2; 9 bases map to TRBD1. Per germline, CDR1 SGDLS and CDR2 YYNGEE. CDR3 length: 16 residues. V lost 3 bases, J lost 7 bases, and 10 bases stayed unmatched.

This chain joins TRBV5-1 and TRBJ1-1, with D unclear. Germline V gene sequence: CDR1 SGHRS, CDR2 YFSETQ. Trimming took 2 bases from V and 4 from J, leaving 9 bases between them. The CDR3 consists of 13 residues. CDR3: CASSFSISTEAFF. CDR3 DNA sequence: TGCGCCAGCAGCTTTTCAATCAGCACTGAAGCTTTCTTT.

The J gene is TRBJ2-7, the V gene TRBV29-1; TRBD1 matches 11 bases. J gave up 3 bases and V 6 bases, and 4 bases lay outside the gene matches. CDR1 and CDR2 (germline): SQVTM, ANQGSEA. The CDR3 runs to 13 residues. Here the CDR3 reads CSVGQGGRYEQYF. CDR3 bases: TGCAGCGTGGGACAGGGGGGCCGCTACGAGCAGTACTTC.

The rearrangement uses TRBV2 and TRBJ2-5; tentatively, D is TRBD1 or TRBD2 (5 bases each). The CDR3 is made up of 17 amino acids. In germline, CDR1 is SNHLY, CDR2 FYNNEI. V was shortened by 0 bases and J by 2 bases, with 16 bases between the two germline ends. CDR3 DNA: TGTGCCAGCAGTGAAGCCCCCGGGGCAGGGATTCAAGAGACCCAGTACTTC. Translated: CASSEAPGAGIQETQYF.

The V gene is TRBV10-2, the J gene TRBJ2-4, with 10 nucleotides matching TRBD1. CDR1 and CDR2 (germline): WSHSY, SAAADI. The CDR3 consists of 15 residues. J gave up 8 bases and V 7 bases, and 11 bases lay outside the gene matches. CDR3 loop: CASTDGGTGAYIQYF. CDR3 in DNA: TGCGCCAGCACTGACGGAGGGACAGGGGCATACATTCAGTACTTC.

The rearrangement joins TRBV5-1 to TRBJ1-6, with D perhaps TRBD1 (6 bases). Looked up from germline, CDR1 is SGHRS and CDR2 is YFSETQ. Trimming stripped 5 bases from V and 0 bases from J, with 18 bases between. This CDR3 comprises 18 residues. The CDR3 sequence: CASRSDSLLSSYNSPLHF. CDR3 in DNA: TGCGCCAGCAGGTCGGACAGCCTACTAAGCTCCTATAATTCACCCCTCCACTTT.

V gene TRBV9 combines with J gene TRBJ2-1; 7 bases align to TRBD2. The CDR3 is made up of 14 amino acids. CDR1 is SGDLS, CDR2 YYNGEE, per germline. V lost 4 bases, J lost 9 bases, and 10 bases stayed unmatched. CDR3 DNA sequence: TGTGCCAGCAGCCCGAGGACTAGTGGTGCTGAGCAGTTCTTC. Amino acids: CASSPRTSGAEQFF.

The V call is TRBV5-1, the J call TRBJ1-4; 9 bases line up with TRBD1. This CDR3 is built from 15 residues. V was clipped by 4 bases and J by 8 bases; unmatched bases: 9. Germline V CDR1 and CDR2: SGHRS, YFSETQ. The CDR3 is CASSKDGTGMEKLFF. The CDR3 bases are TGCGCCAGCAGCAAGGACGGGACAGGGATGGAAAAACTGTTTTTT.

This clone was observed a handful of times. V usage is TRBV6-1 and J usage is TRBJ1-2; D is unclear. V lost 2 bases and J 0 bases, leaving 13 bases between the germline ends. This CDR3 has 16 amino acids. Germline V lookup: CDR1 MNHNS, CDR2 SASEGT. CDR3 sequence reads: CASSEQVARANYGYTF. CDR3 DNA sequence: TGTGCCAGCAGTGAACAAGTGGCCCGAGCTAACTATGGCTACACCTTC.

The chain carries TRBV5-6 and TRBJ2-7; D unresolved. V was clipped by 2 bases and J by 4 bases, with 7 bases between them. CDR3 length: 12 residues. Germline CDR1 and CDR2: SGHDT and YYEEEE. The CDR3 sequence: CASSLLEYEQYF. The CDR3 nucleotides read TGTGCCAGCAGCTTATTGGAATACGAGCAGTACTTC.

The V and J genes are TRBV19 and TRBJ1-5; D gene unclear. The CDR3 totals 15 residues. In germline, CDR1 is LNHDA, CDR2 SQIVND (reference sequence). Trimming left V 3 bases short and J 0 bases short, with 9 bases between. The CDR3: CASSINGLSNQPQHF. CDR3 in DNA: TGTGCCAGTAGTATCAACGGACTTAGCAATCAGCCCCAGCATTTT. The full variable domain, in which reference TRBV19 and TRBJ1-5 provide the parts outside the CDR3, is DGGITQSPKYLFRKEGQNVTLSCEQNLNHDAMYWYRQDPGQGLRLIYYSQIVNDFQKGDIAEGYSVSREKKESFPLTVTSAQKNPTAFYLCASSINGLSNQPQHFGDGTRLSIL.

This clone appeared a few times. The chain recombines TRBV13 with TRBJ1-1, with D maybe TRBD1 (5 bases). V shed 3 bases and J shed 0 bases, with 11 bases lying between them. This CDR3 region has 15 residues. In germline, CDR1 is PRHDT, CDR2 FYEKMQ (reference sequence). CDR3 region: CASSLVRGLNTEAFF. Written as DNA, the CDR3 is TGTGCCAGCAGCTTGGTCCGGGGGTTGAACACTGAAGCTTTCTTT.

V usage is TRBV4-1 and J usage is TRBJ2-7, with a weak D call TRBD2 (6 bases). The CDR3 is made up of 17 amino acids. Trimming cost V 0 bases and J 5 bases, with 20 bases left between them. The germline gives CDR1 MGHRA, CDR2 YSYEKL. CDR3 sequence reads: CASSQEVEGSWLDEQYF. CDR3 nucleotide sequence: TGCGCCAGCAGCCAAGAAGTGGAGGGAAGTTGGTTAGACGAGCAGTACTTC.

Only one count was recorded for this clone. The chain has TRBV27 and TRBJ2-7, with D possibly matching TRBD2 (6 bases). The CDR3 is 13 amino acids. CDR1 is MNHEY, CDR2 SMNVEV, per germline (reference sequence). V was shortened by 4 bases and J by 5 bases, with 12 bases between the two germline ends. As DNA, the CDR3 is TGTGCCAGCAGTTGGAATGGCGGGAACGAGCAGTACTTC. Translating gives CASSWNGGNEQYF.

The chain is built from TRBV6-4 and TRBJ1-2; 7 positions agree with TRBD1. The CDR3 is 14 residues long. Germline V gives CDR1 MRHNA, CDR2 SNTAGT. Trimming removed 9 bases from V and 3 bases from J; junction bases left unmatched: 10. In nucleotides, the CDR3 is TGTGCCAGTTCTTCTGGGACAGAATACTATGGCTACACCTTC. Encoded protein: CASSSGTEYYGYTF.

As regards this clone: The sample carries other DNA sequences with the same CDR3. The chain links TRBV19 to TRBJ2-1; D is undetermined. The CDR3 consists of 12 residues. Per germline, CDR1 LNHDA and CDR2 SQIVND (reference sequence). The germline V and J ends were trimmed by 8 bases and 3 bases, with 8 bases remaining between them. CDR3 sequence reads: CASSPSYNEQFF. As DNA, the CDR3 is TGTGCCAGTTCCCCCAGCTACAATGAGCAGTTCTTC.

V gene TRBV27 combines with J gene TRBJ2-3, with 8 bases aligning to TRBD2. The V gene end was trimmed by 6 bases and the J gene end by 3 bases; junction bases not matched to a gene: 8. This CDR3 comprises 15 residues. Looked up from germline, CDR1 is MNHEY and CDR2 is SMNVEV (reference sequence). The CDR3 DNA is TGTGCCAGCAGCCTTCCGGGACTAGGAACAGATACGCAGTATTTT. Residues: CASSLPGLGTDTQYF.

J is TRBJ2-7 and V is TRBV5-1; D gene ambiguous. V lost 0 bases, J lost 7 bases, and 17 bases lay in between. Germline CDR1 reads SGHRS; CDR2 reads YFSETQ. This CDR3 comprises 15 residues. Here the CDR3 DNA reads TGCGCCAGCAGCTTGGCGCAGGTGATCCCAAGGGAGCAGTACTTC. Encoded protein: CASSLAQVIPREQYF.